The rows below give T cell receptor beta chains drawn from one sample of a study of identical twins. TCRdb processed the 5' RACE reads anew with MiXCR; each CDR3 protein has one entry. The table has roughly 1,500,000 distinct CDR3 sequences, about 30% seen once; the top ten hold about 0.27%. The sequenced material came from cord blood. The receptors shown here come from a newborn girl in good health. The CDR3 runs from the conserved cysteine through the conserved F or W. D genes are given only for firm matches. Where a row states a size, it is once, few, many or the class of an expanded clone; other rows omit it.

D: NA; V: TRBV29-1; size: NA; J: TRBJ2-3; DNA: TGCAGCGTTGAACTCGGCGGGACGCAGTATTTT; CDR3: CSVELGGTQYF
D: NA; V: TRBV5-5; size: NA; J: TRBJ1-5; DNA: TGTGCCAGCAGCTTGGGGATCGGCAATCAGCCCCAGCATTTT; CDR3: CASSLGIGNQPQHF
D: TRBD2; V: TRBV5-1; size: NA; J: TRBJ2-1; DNA: TGCGCCAGCAGCTTGACCCCTCCGACTAGCGGATTCAATGAGCAGTTCTTC; CDR3: CASSLTPPTSGFNEQFF
D: TRBD1; V: TRBV3-1; size: NA; J: TRBJ2-2; DNA: TGTGCCAGCAGCCAAGGGGACAGGAACACCGGGGAGCTGTTTTTT; CDR3: CASSQGDRNTGELFF
D: TRBD1; V: TRBV18; size: NA; J: TRBJ2-7; DNA: TGTGCCAGCCCACCGCTCGGGACAGGGGGTCACTACGAGCAGTACTTC; CDR3: CASPPLGTGGHYEQYF
D: TRBD1; V: TRBV6-2/TRBV6-3; size: few; J: TRBJ1-2; DNA: TGTGCCAGCAGGGACAGGGCCTTAAGACCCAACTATGGCTACACCTTC; CDR3: CASRDRALRPNYGYTF
D: TRBD2; V: TRBV20-1; size: few; J: TRBJ2-1; DNA: TGCAGTGCTGGGATGTCGGGGGGCAATGAGCAGTTCTTC; CDR3: CSAGMSGGNEQFF
D: TRBD2; V: TRBV4-1; size: few; J: TRBJ2-1; DNA: TGCGCCAGCAGCCAAGTGATGGAGCGGGAGTCTTACAATGAGCAGTTCTTC; CDR3: CASSQVMERESYNEQFF
D: NA; V: TRBV6-1; size: NA; J: TRBJ1-5; DNA: TGTGCCAGCAGTGATGGAGGCAGGGAGGGAACCTATAGCAATCAGCCCCAGCATTTT; CDR3: CASSDGGREGTYSNQPQHF
D: TRBD1; V: TRBV3-1; size: many; J: TRBJ2-4; DNA: TGTGCCAGCAGCCTAAAGACAGGGGGAAGGAGGAACATTCAGTACTTC; CDR3: CASSLKTGGRRNIQYF
D: TRBD2; V: TRBV4-1; size: NA; J: TRBJ2-7; DNA: TGCGCCAGCAGCCAAGTAGAGACTAGCGTTTACGAGCAGTACTTC; CDR3: CASSQVETSVYEQYF
D: NA; V: TRBV11-2; size: few; J: TRBJ2-7; DNA: TGTGCCAGCAGCCCCCCGGGCGGGGGACAACTAGAGCAGTACTTC; CDR3: CASSPPGGGQLEQYF
D: NA; V: TRBV12-3/TRBV12-4; size: NA; J: TRBJ2-4; DNA: TGTGCCAGCAGTCCTGAATCTCACAATGAGCAGTACTTC; CDR3: CASSPESHNEQYF
D: NA; V: TRBV28; size: few; J: TRBJ1-2; DNA: TGTGCCCTCAAAAGGGGGGGGCGAGGCTATGGCTACACCTTC; CDR3: CALKRGGRGYGYTF
D: NA; V: TRBV29-1; size: few; J: TRBJ2-1; DNA: TGCAGCGTCAAACTCCCTAGTGATGAGCAGTTCTTC; CDR3: CSVKLPSDEQFF
D: NA; V: TRBV25-1; size: few; J: TRBJ1-2; DNA: TGTGCCAGCAGTGGGCACAAGGACTATGGCTACACCTTC; CDR3: CASSGHKDYGYTF
D: NA; V: TRBV9; size: NA; J: TRBJ2-5; DNA: TGTGCCAGCAGCGTAGATCGGTTGGGCTTTCAAGAGACCCAGTACTTC; CDR3: CASSVDRLGFQETQYF
D: TRBD2; V: TRBV20-1; size: NA; J: TRBJ2-7; DNA: TGCAGTGCTAGAGATCACAGCGGGAGCCCGAACGAGCAGTACTTC; CDR3: CSARDHSGSPNEQYF
D: NA; V: TRBV27; size: NA; J: TRBJ2-7; DNA: TGTGCCAGCAGTCCCTCCGGCAGTAACTCCTACGAGCAGTACTTC; CDR3: CASSPSGSNSYEQYF
D: TRBD1; V: TRBV20-1; size: few; J: TRBJ2-1; DNA: TGCAGTACCCCGGGACAGAGCTCCTACAATGAGCAGTTCTTC; CDR3: CSTPGQSSYNEQFF
D: NA; V: TRBV20-1; size: NA; J: TRBJ1-5; DNA: TGCAGTGCTAGAGATCACGTGGGTCAGCCCCAGCATTTT; CDR3: CSARDHVGQPQHF
D: TRBD1; V: TRBV5-6; size: few; J: TRBJ1-2; DNA: TGTGCCAGCAGCTTGTACGCGACAGGGGGCAATGGCTACACCTTC; CDR3: CASSLYATGGNGYTF
D: NA; V: TRBV14; size: many; J: TRBJ2-5; DNA: TGTGCCAGCAGCCAAGCGAACTACCAGACCCAGTACTTC; CDR3: CASSQANYQTQYF
D: NA; V: TRBV20-1; size: NA; J: TRBJ2-7; DNA: TGCAGTGCTAGAGTTTGGCTAGAGAGGGACGAGCAGTACTTC; CDR3: CSARVWLERDEQYF
D: NA; V: TRBV24-1; size: NA; J: TRBJ2-3; DNA: TGTGCCACCAGTGATGGACTCCACCAGGGCACAGATACGCAGTATTTT; CDR3: CATSDGLHQGTDTQYF
D: TRBD1; V: TRBV15; size: NA; J: TRBJ1-6; DNA: TGTGCCACCAGCGCGGGACAGAGTCTTGGTTCACCCCTCCACTTT; CDR3: CATSAGQSLGSPLHF
D: NA; V: TRBV20-1; size: NA; J: TRBJ2-7; DNA: TGCAGTGCTAGGGGGGACGGGGGGTACTTC; CDR3: CSARGDGGYF
D: TRBD1; V: TRBV2; size: NA; J: TRBJ1-5; DNA: TGTGCCAGCAGTCCCCGACAGGGGGCAAATCAGCCCCAGCATTTT; CDR3: CASSPRQGANQPQHF
D: NA; V: TRBV11-2; size: NA; J: TRBJ2-7; DNA: TGTGCCAGCAGCTTAGATATGGGGGTCTCTTACGAGCAGTACTTC; CDR3: CASSLDMGVSYEQYF
D: NA; V: TRBV12-3/TRBV12-4; size: few; J: TRBJ1-5; DNA: TGTGCCAGCAGTCCGGATTGGGGGGAGCTAAGCAATCAGCCCCAGCATTTT; CDR3: CASSPDWGELSNQPQHF
D: TRBD2; V: TRBV24-1; size: NA; J: TRBJ2-3; DNA: TGTGCCACCAGTGTTTTGTTGAGCGGGGGGACAGATACGCAGTATTTT; CDR3: CATSVLLSGGTDTQYF
D: NA; V: TRBV5-1; size: many; J: TRBJ2-6; DNA: TGCGCCAGCAGCCCAAGGGGGACTGGGGCCAACGTCCTGACTTTC; CDR3: CASSPRGTGANVLTF
D: NA; V: TRBV10-3; size: NA; J: TRBJ2-3; DNA: TGTGCCATCAGTGAGGGGGGGAGAAGCACAGATACGCAGTATTTT; CDR3: CAISEGGRSTDTQYF
D: TRBD2; V: TRBV12-3/TRBV12-4; size: NA; J: TRBJ2-3; DNA: TGTGCCAGCACCACACCTTACGGGGGGGGATCCTCTAGCACAGATACGCAGTATTTT; CDR3: CASTTPYGGGSSSTDTQYF
D: NA; V: TRBV5-6; size: NA; J: TRBJ1-4; DNA: TGTGCCAGCAGCCCAACCAGGGGTGAAAAACTGTTTTTT; CDR3: CASSPTRGEKLFF
D: NA; V: TRBV11-2; size: few; J: TRBJ2-3; DNA: TGTGCCAGCAGCGAAACCTCCGGGACTCGGTTCACAGATACGCAGTATTTT; CDR3: CASSETSGTRFTDTQYF
D: NA; V: TRBV7-9; size: NA; J: TRBJ2-3; DNA: TGTGCCAGCAGCCCTTCCCGGCCGGATACGCAGTATTTT; CDR3: CASSPSRPDTQYF
D: TRBD2; V: TRBV5-6; size: NA; J: TRBJ2-5; DNA: TGTGCCTGCAGCTTAGCGGGAGAAGAGACCCAGTACTTC; CDR3: CACSLAGEETQYF
D: TRBD2; V: TRBV9; size: NA; J: TRBJ2-2; DNA: TGTGCCAGCAGCCCTCCCCGCGGGAGATCCACCGGGGAGCTGTTTTTT; CDR3: CASSPPRGRSTGELFF
D: NA; V: TRBV5-5; size: NA; J: TRBJ2-7; DNA: TGTGCCAGCAGCTTGGCCAAATTCGACAGAGGAAGCTCCTACGAGCAGTACTTC; CDR3: CASSLAKFDRGSSYEQYF
D: NA; V: TRBV20-1; size: NA; J: TRBJ1-2; DNA: TGCAGTGCTAGTAAACAGTTCTATGGCTACACCTTC; CDR3: CSASKQFYGYTF
D: NA; V: TRBV7-9; size: NA; J: TRBJ2-3; DNA: TGTGCCAGCAGCAGGACAAAGAGCACAGATACGCAGTATTTT; CDR3: CASSRTKSTDTQYF
D: NA; V: TRBV18; size: few; J: TRBJ1-5; DNA: TGTGCCAGCTCACCACTGGACGGCAACAATCAGCCCCAGCATTTT; CDR3: CASSPLDGNNQPQHF
D: NA; V: TRBV10-1; size: NA; J: TRBJ2-7; DNA: TGCGCCAGCAGTGAGTCGGCTTCCGCCTACGAGCAGTACTTC; CDR3: CASSESASAYEQYF
D: NA; V: TRBV10-3; size: NA; J: TRBJ2-7; DNA: TGTGCCATCAGTCCCGGGGGGCAGGGCTCCTACGAGCAGTACTTC; CDR3: CAISPGGQGSYEQYF
D: NA; V: TRBV5-5; size: NA; J: TRBJ2-3; DNA: TGTGCCAGCAGTTCCCATAGTTTGCCAGATACGCAGTATTTT; CDR3: CASSSHSLPDTQYF
D: TRBD1; V: TRBV11-1; size: few; J: TRBJ2-1; DNA: TGTGCCAGCAGCTTAACTCAGGGGGCATGGAATGAGCAGTTCTTC; CDR3: CASSLTQGAWNEQFF
D: NA; V: TRBV12-3/TRBV12-4; size: NA; J: TRBJ2-3; DNA: TGTGCCAGCAGGAGGAACGGTGGCACAGATACGCAGTATTTT; CDR3: CASRRNGGTDTQYF
D: NA; V: TRBV7-2; size: few; J: TRBJ2-1; DNA: TGTGCCAGCAGCTTCAGCCCCCCGAATGAGCAGTTCTTC; CDR3: CASSFSPPNEQFF
D: NA; V: TRBV4-1; size: few; J: TRBJ2-1; DNA: TGCGCCAGCAGCCAAGATCTGCTAGTAGGACACAATGAGCAGTTCTTC; CDR3: CASSQDLLVGHNEQFF
D: TRBD2; V: TRBV7-9; size: NA; J: TRBJ2-3; DNA: TGTGCCGGCAGTACGCCCCTCGCGGGGGCAGATACGCAGTATTTT; CDR3: CAGSTPLAGADTQYF
D: NA; V: TRBV6-5; size: NA; J: TRBJ2-1; DNA: TGTGCCAGCAGTTACTCGAGACAGGTCTGGTCCAGCTCCTACAATGAGCAGTTCTTC; CDR3: CASSYSRQVWSSSYNEQFF
D: NA; V: TRBV10-3; size: many; J: TRBJ2-1; DNA: TGTGCCATCAGTGAGGGTATCCGCAATGAGCAGTTCTTC; CDR3: CAISEGIRNEQFF
D: TRBD2; V: TRBV28; size: NA; J: TRBJ2-1; DNA: TGTGCCAGCAGCCGAACCAGCGGGAGGGGCCACAATGAGCAGTTCTTC; CDR3: CASSRTSGRGHNEQFF
D: TRBD1; V: TRBV12-3/TRBV12-4; size: once; J: TRBJ1-1; DNA: TGTGCCAGCAGTTTAAGAGGGACAGGGGGGGCTTTCTTT; CDR3: CASSLRGTGGAFF
D: NA; V: TRBV28; size: many; J: TRBJ1-2; DNA: TGTGCCAGCAGTTTAGGGCCAACAGCTAACTATGGCTACACCTTC; CDR3: CASSLGPTANYGYTF